Listed below are T cell receptor beta chains from one sample, sequenced in a study of T cell responses to AZD1222 COVID-19 vaccine. TCRdb keeps only in-frame clones here, not all; method: immunoSEQ multiplex PCR. The sample shows 100,000 or so clones, roughly 83% of them seen only once. Sequenced material: peripheral blood, taken on day 0 of AZD1222 vaccination. Source of these receptors: an adult in good health. CDR3s include the opening cysteine and the closing phenylalanine or tryptophan. The D gene is left open where the match is weak. Only part of the rows carry a size: once, few, many, or a class if the clone is expanded.

NA | TRBJ1-2 | TRBV19 | NA | TGTGCCAGTAGCTTAATGGGCGGGGGGGCGCAGGGCTACACCTTC | CASSLMGGGAQGYTF
TRBD2 | TRBJ2-3 | TRBV6-5 | NA | TGTGCCAGCAGTTACGGCGGGGGTGGGGCAGATACGCAGTATTTT | CASSYGGGGADTQYF
NA | TRBJ1-5 | TRBV7-2 | NA | TGTGCCAGCAGCTTAATTGGGGGGGGTACTAATCAGCCCCAGCATTTT | CASSLIGGGTNQPQHF
NA | TRBJ1-1 | TRBV5-4 | NA | TGTGCCAGCAGCTGGGGAGGGGGGAGAGTGAACACTGAAGCTTTCTTT | CASSWGGGRVNTEAFF
NA | TRBJ2-1 | TRBV6-1 | NA | TGTGCCAGCAGTGAAATGGTAAAGCAGTTCTTC | CASSEMVKQFF
NA | TRBJ1-3 | TRBV7-2 | NA | TGTGCCAGCAGCCAAAACAGGGTAGCGCCCGGAAACACCATATATTTT | CASSQNRVAPGNTIYF
NA | TRBJ1-6 | TRBV29-1 | once | TGTGCTGCAGGGGAGAATTCACCCCTCCACTTT | CAAGENSPLHF
NA | TRBJ2-2 | TRBV7-9 | NA | TGTGCCAGCAGCTTATCGGTGTCAGGGTTCGGGGAGCTGTTTTTT | CASSLSVSGFGELFF
NA | TRBJ1-4 | TRBV19 | NA | TGTGCCAGTAGTATAACGGGGGATGAAAAACTGTTTTTT | CASSITGDEKLFF
NA | TRBJ2-1 | TRBV25-1 | NA | TGTGCCAGCAGCCCCAAGGGGCTGGATGAGCAGTTCTTC | CASSPKGLDEQFF
NA | TRBJ1-2 | TRBV7-2 | few | TGTGCCAGCAGCTTACAGGGCTCCGCTAACTATGGCTACACCTTC | CASSLQGSANYGYTF
NA | TRBJ2-1 | TRBV15 | NA | TGTGCCACCGAAGAGAGCTCCTACAATGAGCAGTTCTTC | CATEESSYNEQFF
NA | TRBJ1-4 | TRBV18 | NA | TGTGCCAGCTCACGGGGGACGGTCTCTAATGAAAAACTGTTTTTT | CASSRGTVSNEKLFF
TRBD1 | TRBJ1-6 | TRBV19 | NA | TGTGCCAGTAGTATAGGAGCGTCAGGGGGCTTCTATAATTCACCCCTCCACTTT | CASSIGASGGFYNSPLHF
TRBD1 | TRBJ1-2 | TRBV11-3 | once | TGTGCCAGCAGCCCTGGGGGACAGGGGGGCTATGGCTACACCTTC | CASSPGGQGGYGYTF
NA | TRBJ1-4 | TRBV6-5 | NA | TGTGCCAGCAGCGACGGGACACGGGGGTATGAAAAACTGTTTTTT | CASSDGTRGYEKLFF
NA | TRBJ2-2 | TRBV11-3 | NA | TGTGCCAGCAGACGATCGGCAGGGGAGCTGTTTTTT | CASRRSAGELFF
TRBD2 | TRBJ2-3 | TRBV4-2 | NA | TGTGCCAGCAGCCAAGAGGTTAGCGGGGAGAGTAGCACAGATACGCAGTATTTT | CASSQEVSGESSTDTQYF
NA | TRBJ1-5 | TRBV28 | once | TGTGCCAGCAGTTTATGGGGCCGAAGCCCCAATCAGCCCCAGCATTTT | CASSLWGRSPNQPQHF
NA | TRBJ1-1 | TRBV9 | NA | TGTGCCAGCAGCGTAGAGACGCGCACTGAAGCTTTCTTT | CASSVETRTEAFF
NA | TRBJ1-3 | TRBV19 | NA | TGTGCCAGTAGTATAGAGGGACCAACTGGAAACACCATATATTTT | CASSIEGPTGNTIYF
TRBD1 | TRBJ2-1 | TRBV13 | NA | TGTGCCAGCAGCTTGAGGGGACAGGATGTAGGCAATGAGCAGTTCTTC | CASSLRGQDVGNEQFF
NA | TRBJ2-3 | TRBV7-2 | NA | TGTGCCAGCAGGGGTGCTGGAACGGATACGCAGTATTTT | CASRGAGTDTQYF
NA | TRBJ2-5 | TRBV9 | NA | TGTGCCAGCAGCGTAAGGGGACTCGGGGAAGGGCAAGAGACCCAGTACTTC | CASSVRGLGEGQETQYF
TRBD1 | TRBJ2-7 | TRBV11-3 | few | TGTGCCAGCAGGACCGGGACAGGGGTCTACGAGCAGTACTTC | CASRTGTGVYEQYF
NA | TRBJ1-1 | TRBV5-6 | once | TGTGCCAGCAGACGTTTCCTTTCTGGGGCTAAGACTGAAGCTTTCTTT | CASRRFLSGAKTEAFF
NA | TRBJ2-2 | TRBV27 | NA | TGTGCCAGCAGTTGGCCGAACACCGGGGAGCTGTTTTTT | CASSWPNTGELFF
TRBD1 | TRBJ2-7 | TRBV19 | NA | TGTGCCAGGGACGACAGGGGGCGGTACGAGCAGTACTTC | CARDDRGRYEQYF
NA | TRBJ1-1 | TRBV10-3 | NA | TGTGCCATCAGGAAGGAAACTGAAGCTTTCTTT | CAIRKETEAFF
NA | TRBJ2-5 | TRBV18 | NA | TGTGCCAGCTCAGCCGGGACCCGGCGGGAGACCCAGTACTTC | CASSAGTRRETQYF
TRBD2 | TRBJ2-3 | TRBV28 | NA | TGTGCCAGCAGTTTGGGGACTAGCGGGGGAACAGATACGCAGTATTTT | CASSLGTSGGTDTQYF
TRBD2 | TRBJ2-1 | TRBV5-4 | NA | TGTGCCAGCAGCTTGGGGACGGGGGGGAACAATGAGCAGTTCTTC | CASSLGTGGNNEQFF
TRBD1 | TRBJ1-2 | TRBV7-9 | NA | TGTGCCATGCGGACAGGGAGAACTGGCTACACCTTC | CAMRTGRTGYTF
TRBD1 | TRBJ1-2 | TRBV25-1 | few | TGTGCCAGCAGGGGACAGAACACTTATGGCTACACCTTC | CASRGQNTYGYTF
NA | TRBJ2-2 | TRBV6-2/TRBV6-3 | NA | TGTGCCAGCAGTTACGGGGGAGCGATCACCGGGGAGCTGTTTTTT | CASSYGGAITGELFF
NA | TRBJ2-7 | TRBV28 | NA | TGTGCCAGCAGATTATCTAGGGTCCCCTACGAGCAGTACTTC | CASRLSRVPYEQYF
NA | TRBJ1-4 | TRBV9 | NA | TGTGCCAGCAGCGTAGCAGGATCGGGGGAAAAACTGTTTTTT | CASSVAGSGEKLFF
NA | TRBJ2-5 | TRBV19 | NA | TGTGCCAGTAGTATGCTCGGACAGCAAGAGACCCAGTACTTC | CASSMLGQQETQYF
TRBD1 | TRBJ1-2 | TRBV6-5 | NA | TGTGCCAGCAGTTACTCGGGGACAGGGGCTTGGGGCTACACCTTC | CASSYSGTGAWGYTF
NA | TRBJ1-5 | TRBV6-1 | few | TGTGCCAGCAGTGAAGCGTCGGGGTTCGGGGGCAATCAGCCCCAGCATTTT | CASSEASGFGGNQPQHF
NA | TRBJ1-4 | TRBV19 | NA | TGTGCCAGTAGTACATCTACAGGTTGGGGTGCGGATGAAAAACTGTTTTTT | CASSTSTGWGADEKLFF
NA | TRBJ1-2 | TRBV5-1 | NA | TGCGCCAGCAGCTGGAATTCTGGGGAGTATGGCTACACCTTC | CASSWNSGEYGYTF
NA | TRBJ1-1 | TRBV6-5 | NA | TGTGCCAGCAGTACAGGGTTTTATACTGAAGCTTTCTTT | CASSTGFYTEAFF
NA | TRBJ2-3 | TRBV9 | NA | TGTGCCAGCAGCTCATGGGACTTCTCCGATACGCAGTATTTT | CASSSWDFSDTQYF
TRBD1 | TRBJ1-6 | TRBV5-6 | few | TGTGCCAGCAGCTCCCGGACAGGGAGAAATTCACCCCTCCACTTT | CASSSRTGRNSPLHF